The 12 T cell receptor beta chains listed next were all sequenced from one sample in a study of identical twins. TCRdb independently ran MiXCR on the 5' RACE reads; one entry per CDR3 protein. This sample has 500,000 or so distinct CDR3 sequences, with 12% to 15% found just once. Separately, the same data were catalogued under a study of yellow fever vaccine responses in identical twins.

Sequenced: CD4+ T cells sorted from blood. The receptors stem from a woman between 18 and 29 years old in good health.

The chain combines TRBV5-6 with TRBJ2-3; perhaps TRBD2 as D (6 bases). Trimming stripped 4 bases from V and 7 bases from J, with 13 bases between. Germline V gives CDR1 SGHDT, CDR2 YYEEEE. This CDR3 contains 13 residues. The CDR3 here is CASSTDYSYTQYF. The CDR3 coding sequence is TGTGCCAGCAGCACGGACTACTCTTATACGCAGTATTTT.

This clonotype was observed a handful of times. This chain uses TRBV28 with TRBJ1-6; D is uncertain. CDR1 MDHEN and CDR2 SYDVKM come from the germline V gene. The CDR3 length is 14 residues. Trimming removed 2 bases from V and 10 bases from J, with 12 bases in between. CDR3 nucleotides: TGTGCCAGCAGTTTAGTTACTCGAGAGTCACCCCTCCACTTT. Its translation: CASSLVTRESPLHF. Supplemented by reference TRBV28 and TRBJ1-6, the full variable domain reads DVKVTQSSRYLVKRTGEKVFLECVQDMDHENMFWYRQDPGLGLRLIYFSYDVKMKEKGDIPEGYSVSREKKERFSLILESASTNQTSMYLCASSLVTRESPLHFGNGTRLTVT.

This rearrangement joins TRBV4-3 to TRBJ2-7, with a tentative D call TRBD2 (8 bases). The CDR3 length is 15 residues. Germline CDR1 LGHNA, CDR2 YSLEER. V shed 4 bases and J shed 2 bases, with 15 bases lying between them. In nucleotides, the CDR3 is TGCGCCAGCAGCCTACGGGAGGGGGCGCCCTACGAGCAGTACTTC. Encoded protein: CASSLREGAPYEQYF.

The table lists this clonotype with a few counts. The rearrangement joins TRBV20-1 to TRBJ2-1; TRBD2 matches at 7 bases. CDR1 and CDR2 (germline): DFQATT, SNEGSKA (reference sequence). The V gene end was trimmed by 2 bases and the J gene end by 3 bases; junction bases not matched to a gene: 10. The CDR3 length is 16 residues. The CDR3 nucleotides are TGCAGTGCTAGATCGGCTAGCGGAGCTCACTACAATGAGCAGTTCTTC. Protein product: CSARSASGAHYNEQFF.

This clonotype was counted between two and nine times. The chain combines TRBV27 with TRBJ1-5; 10 bases fit TRBD1. The CDR3 consists of 16 residues. Germline trimming cut 6 bases from V and 6 bases from J; bases unmatched to any gene: 11. Germline V lookup: CDR1 MNHEY, CDR2 SMNVEV (reference sequence). The CDR3 here is CASSEIRTGGLQPQHF. In nucleotides, the CDR3 is TGTGCCAGCAGCGAGATAAGGACAGGGGGTCTTCAGCCCCAGCATTTT.

The chain uses TRBV18 and TRBJ2-7; possible D gene TRBD1, 6 bases. Germline CDR1 reads KGHSH; CDR2 reads LQKENI. The CDR3 contains 13 residues. The germline V and J ends were trimmed by 3 bases and 9 bases, with 15 bases remaining between them. The CDR3 spells CASSPNQGPGQYF. In DNA, the CDR3 is TGTGCCAGCTCACCTAACCAGGGGCCCGGGCAGTACTTC.

The chain recombines TRBV28 with TRBJ2-1; tentative D call: TRBD2 (5 bases). Germline lookup yields CDR1 MDHEN and CDR2 SYDVKM. The CDR3 loop spans 14 amino acids. V lost 4 bases and J lost 13, with 20 bases in between. The CDR3, as DNA: TGTGCCAGCAGTTCTACGAGCGGTTTCCTAGCCCAGTTCTTC. It translates to CASSSTSGFLAQFF.

Many counts were recorded for this clonotype. This rearrangement joins TRBV5-1 to TRBJ2-3; D ambiguous. This CDR3 has 14 residues. V lost 1 base and J lost 5, with 11 bases in between. Germline CDR1 reads SGHRS; CDR2 reads YFSETQ. CDR3 sequence (DNA): TGCGCCAGCAGCTTGTCCCAGATTGGAGATACGCAGTATTTT. This sequence encodes CASSLSQIGDTQYF.

This clonotype occurred a few times. The gene calls are TRBV19 and TRBJ2-7; weak D call: TRBD1 (6 bases). Germline V gene lookup returns CDR1 LNHDA and CDR2 SQIVND (reference sequence). The CDR3 has 13 residues. Trimming cost V 4 bases and J 2 bases, with 9 bases left between them. The CDR3: CASSTNRAYEQYF. Here the CDR3 DNA reads TGTGCCAGTAGTACAAACAGGGCCTACGAGCAGTACTTC.

This clonotype was observed a few times. This chain joins TRBV5-8 and TRBJ2-7, with 10 bases fitting TRBD1. J lost 2 bases, V lost 4 bases, and 6 bases had no gene match. The CDR3 loop spans 15 amino acids. Germline-derived CDR1 and CDR2 are SGHTS and YDEGEE. CDR3 sequence (DNA): TGTGCCAGCAGCAAAGGACAGGGGGTCCCCTACGAGCAGTACTTC. Protein sequence: CASSKGQGVPYEQYF.

This clonotype was counted a few times. The chain recombines TRBV20-1 with TRBJ2-7, with D perhaps assigned TRBD1 or TRBD2 (5 bases each). V gave up 6 bases and J gave up 6 bases, with 12 bases separating them. The germline V gene has CDR1 DFQATT and CDR2 SNEGSKA (reference sequence). The CDR3 is made up of 11 amino acids. CDR3 protein: CSATPRGEQYF. The CDR3 region has the DNA TGCAGTGCCACCCCGAGGGGCGAGCAGTACTTC.

The chain joins TRBV10-3 to TRBJ1-2; D gene unclear. Germline V gene lookup returns CDR1 ENHRY and CDR2 SYGVKD. The CDR3 is made up of 13 amino acids. V dropped 7 bases and J dropped 6 bases, with 15 bases sitting between them. As DNA, the CDR3 is TGTGCCATCAAGGGCCGTGTAACGGATGGCTACACCTTC. Encoded protein: CAIKGRVTDGYTF.